This TCR beta chain comes out of a study of blood T cell repertoires in COVID-19. In the original analysis: Reference gene primer amplification in the assay estimated nucleated cell counts. The table came from immunoSEQ multiplex PCR; TCRdb's copy has only in-frame clones and leaves some out. V, J and clone size were drawn from that table, and D and trimming were deduced from the DNA. The sample consists of over 200,000 clones, about 85% of them appearing once. Individuals aged about 18 to 90 years were recruited from about two dozen US areas. The CDR3 contains 15 residues. Trimming removed 3 bases from V and 2 bases from J; junction bases left unmatched: 6. CDR1 and CDR2 from the germline V gene are LNHDA and SQIVND (reference sequence).

The TCR was taken from a man aged 25-40 years who had recovered from COVID-19. Specimen: PBMCs or T cells enriched from blood (not recorded which). The J gene is TRBJ1-2, the V gene TRBV19; the match to TRBD1 covers 7 bases. CDR3 nucleotide sequence: TGTGCCAGTAGTATGGGACAGCAATCAAACTATGGCTACACCTTC. This encodes CASSMGQQSNYGYTF.